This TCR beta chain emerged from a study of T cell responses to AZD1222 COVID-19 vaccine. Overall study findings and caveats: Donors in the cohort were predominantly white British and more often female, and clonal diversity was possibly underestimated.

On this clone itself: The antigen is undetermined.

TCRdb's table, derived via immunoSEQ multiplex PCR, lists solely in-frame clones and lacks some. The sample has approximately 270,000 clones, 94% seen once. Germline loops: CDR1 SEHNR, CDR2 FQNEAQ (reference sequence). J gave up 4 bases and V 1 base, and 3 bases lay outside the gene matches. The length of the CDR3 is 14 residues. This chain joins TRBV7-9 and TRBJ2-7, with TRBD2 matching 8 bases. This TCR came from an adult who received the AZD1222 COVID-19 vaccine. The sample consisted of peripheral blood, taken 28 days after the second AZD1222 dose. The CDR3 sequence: CASSLEASGYEQYF. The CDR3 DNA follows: TGTGCCAGCAGCTTAGAGGCTAGCGGGTACGAGCAGTACTTC.